One and the same sample provided the 11 T cell receptor beta chains below, sequenced in a study of beta chain features in type 1 diabetes (dated by TCRdb to 2016 to 2019). The library was made by the immunoSEQ multiplex PCR assay. The entire amount of isolated RNA was reverse transcribed using the High Capacity cDNA Reverse Transcription Kit, so the sequenced TCRB transcripts were expressed ones. The clones in this table, taken by TCRdb from immuneACCESS, are in-frame only. Not every clone is retained; where verified, under half of the shortfall comes from an unresolved V gene, and the cause of the rest is unknown. The sample table records roughly 170,000 clones; 13% of these occur just once. 0.5% to 0.75% of the sample lies in the top ten. The sample taken for sequencing was central memory CD4+ T cells from blood. All receptors come from a young woman in good health.

This clone was seen a few times. This CDR3 reads CASSGRGQYGYTF. CDR3 DNA: TGTGCCAGCAGTGGTCGCGGACAGTATGGCTACACCTTC. This sequence joins TRBV2 and TRBJ1-2, with TRBD1 as a possible D gene (6 bases). The germline V gene encodes CDR1 SNHLY and CDR2 FYNNEI. Deletions cut 4 bases from V and 5 bases from J, with 11 bases between. The CDR3 sequence is 13 residues long.

This clone has just a few counts. The gene calls are TRBV19 and TRBJ2-1; TRBD1 aligns across 7 bases. Germline values: CDR1 LNHDA, CDR2 SQIVND (reference sequence). Trimming removed 5 bases from V and 0 bases from J; junction bases left unmatched: 10. This CDR3 comprises 17 residues. This chain's CDR3 is CASSQNTGVNSYNEQFF. The CDR3 bases are TGTGCCAGTAGTCAAAATACAGGGGTCAACTCCTACAATGAGCAGTTCTTC.

The chain employs TRBV28 and TRBJ2-2, with 8 bases that match TRBD1. After removal of 6 bases from V and 7 bases from J, the junction contained 10 bases not matched to a gene. The germline gives CDR1 MDHEN, CDR2 SYDVKM. The CDR3 is 15 amino acids. The CDR3 nucleotides read TGTGCCAGCAGCACCCGCCCAGGGGGCGACGGGGAGCTGTTTTTT. Residues: CASSTRPGGDGELFF.

This clone was seen once. The chain couples TRBV28 to TRBJ1-1; a possible D gene is TRBD1 (5 bases). CDR1 is MDHEN and CDR2 is SYDVKM in the germline V gene. The germline V and J ends were trimmed by 3 bases and 0 bases, with 8 bases remaining between them. The CDR3 runs 14 residues. For the CDR3, the DNA is TGTGCCAGCAGTTTGGGGGGGATGAACACTGAAGCTTTCTTT. It translates to CASSLGGMNTEAFF.

This clone showed up just a few times. V is TRBV4-1 and J is TRBJ1-2; D is possibly TRBD1 (5 bases). Germline CDR1 MGHRA, CDR2 YSYEKL. The CDR3 extends over 13 amino acids. V gave up 4 bases and J gave up 5 bases, with 11 bases separating them. CDR3 sequence (DNA): TGCGCCAGCAGCCCCGGGGGTCTTTATGGCTACACCTTC. This sequence encodes CASSPGGLYGYTF.

V gene TRBV29-1 combines with J gene TRBJ2-2; 8 bases map to TRBD1. The CDR3 loop spans 13 amino acids. Trimming removed 6 bases from V and 3 bases from J; junction bases left unmatched: 3. The germline V gene has CDR1 SQVTM and CDR2 ANQGSEA. As DNA, the CDR3 is TGCAGCGTGCGACAGGGGCACACCGGGGAGCTGTTTTTT. The encoded protein is CSVRQGHTGELFF.

In its sample, this clone was seen a few times. This chain links TRBV5-4 with TRBJ2-2; 15 bases line up with TRBD2. The CDR3 loop spans 15 amino acids. Germline assignment: CDR1 SGHNT and CDR2 YYREEE (reference sequence). Trimming took 4 bases from V and 6 from J; bases not matched to a gene: 1. The CDR3 DNA follows: TGTGCCAGCAGCGGGACTAGCGGGAGGCCCGGGGAGCTGTTTTTT. Protein sequence: CASSGTSGRPGELFF.

This clone was detected a few times. The J gene is TRBJ2-1, the V gene TRBV7-3, with D uncertain. This CDR3 is built from 14 residues. The germline gives CDR1 SGHTA, CDR2 FQGTGA. The germline V and J ends were trimmed by 1 base and 7 bases, with 11 bases remaining between them. CDR3 sequence: CASSLMDGRNEQFF. For the CDR3, the DNA is TGTGCCAGCAGCTTAATGGATGGCAGGAATGAGCAGTTCTTC.

With respect to this clone: The sample holds other DNA sequences that translate to the same CDR3. The chain carries TRBV7-9 and TRBJ2-3, with D tentatively TRBD1 (7 bases). V was shortened by 5 bases and J by 4 bases, with 16 bases between the two germline ends. The CDR3 runs 15 residues. In germline, CDR1 is SEHNR, CDR2 FQNEAQ (reference sequence). The CDR3 DNA sequence: TGTGCCAGCAGCCTTGGGGCAGGGGGGCCAGATACGCAGTATTTT. Its translation is CASSLGAGGPDTQYF. The complete variable domain, with remaining parts taken from reference TRBV7-9 and TRBJ2-3, reads DTGVSQNPRHKITKRGQNVTFRCDPISEHNRLYWYRQTLGQGPEFLTYFQNEAQLEKSRLLSDRFSAERPKGSFSTLEIQRTEQGDSAMYLCASSLGAGGPDTQYFGPGTRLTVL.

J is TRBJ1-5 and V is TRBV6-6; possible D gene TRBD1, 5 bases. V was trimmed by 2 bases and J by 6 bases, leaving 11 bases between them. Germline CDR1 is MNHNY and CDR2 is SVGAGI (reference sequence). CDR3 size: 14 residues. The DNA of the CDR3 is TGTGCCAGCAGTTACGGTGGGGGAGGTCAGCCCCAGCATTTT. Translation: CASSYGGGGQPQHF.

This chain links TRBV6-4 with TRBJ2-1, with 10 bases fitting TRBD2. J was trimmed by 7 bases and V by 4 bases; bases with no gene match: 7. Germline V CDR1 and CDR2: MRHNA, SNTAGT. The length of the CDR3 is 15 residues. The CDR3 DNA reads TGTGCCAGCAGTGGGCTAGCGGGAGCAAAAAATGAGCAGTTCTTC. This codes for CASSGLAGAKNEQFF.